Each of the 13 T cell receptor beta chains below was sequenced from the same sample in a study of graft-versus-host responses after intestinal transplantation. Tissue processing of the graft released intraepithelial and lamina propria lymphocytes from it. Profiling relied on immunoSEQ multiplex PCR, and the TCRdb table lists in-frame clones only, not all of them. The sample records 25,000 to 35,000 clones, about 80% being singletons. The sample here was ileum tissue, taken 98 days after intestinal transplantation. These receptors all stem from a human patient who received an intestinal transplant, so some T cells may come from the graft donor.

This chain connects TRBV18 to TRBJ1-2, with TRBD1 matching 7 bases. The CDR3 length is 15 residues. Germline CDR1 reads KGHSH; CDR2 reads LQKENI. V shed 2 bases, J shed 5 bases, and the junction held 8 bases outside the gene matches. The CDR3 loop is CASSPWDSQLYGYTF. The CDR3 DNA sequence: TGTGCCAGCTCACCATGGGACAGCCAGCTTTATGGCTACACCTTC.

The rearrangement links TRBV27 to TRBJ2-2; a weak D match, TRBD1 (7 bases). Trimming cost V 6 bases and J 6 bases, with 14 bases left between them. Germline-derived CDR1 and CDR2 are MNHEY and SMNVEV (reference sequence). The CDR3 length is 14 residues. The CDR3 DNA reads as TGTGCCAGCAGCCCACAGGGGAGGTCCGGGGAGCTGTTTTTT. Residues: CASSPQGRSGELFF.

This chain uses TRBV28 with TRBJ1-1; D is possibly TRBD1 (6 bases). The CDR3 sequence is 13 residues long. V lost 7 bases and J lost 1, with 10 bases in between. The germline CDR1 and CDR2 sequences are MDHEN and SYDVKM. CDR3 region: CASTTGWNTEAFF. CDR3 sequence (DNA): TGTGCCAGCACCACAGGGTGGAACACTGAAGCTTTCTTT. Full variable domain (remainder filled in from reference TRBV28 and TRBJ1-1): DVKVTQSSRYLVKRTGEKVFLECVQDMDHENMFWYRQDPGLGLRLIYFSYDVKMKEKGDIPEGYSVSREKKERFSLILESASTNQTSMYLCASTTGWNTEAFFGQGTRLTVV.

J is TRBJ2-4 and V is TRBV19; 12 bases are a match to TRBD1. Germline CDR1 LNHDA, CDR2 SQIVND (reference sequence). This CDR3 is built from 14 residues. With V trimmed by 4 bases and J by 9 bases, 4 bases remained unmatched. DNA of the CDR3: TGTGCCAGTAGTAGGGGACAGGGGGCGCGCATTCAGTACTTC. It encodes CASSRGQGARIQYF. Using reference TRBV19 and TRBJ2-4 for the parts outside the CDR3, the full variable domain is DGGITQSPKYLFRKEGQNVTLSCEQNLNHDAMYWYRQDPGQGLRLIYYSQIVNDFQKGDIAEGYSVSREKKESFPLTVTSAQKNPTAFYLCASSRGQGARIQYFGAGTRLSVL.

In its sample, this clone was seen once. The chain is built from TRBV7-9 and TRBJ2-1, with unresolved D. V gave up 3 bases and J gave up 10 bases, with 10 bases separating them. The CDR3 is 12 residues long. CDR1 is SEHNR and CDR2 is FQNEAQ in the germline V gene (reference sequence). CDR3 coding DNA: TGTGCCAGCAGCTTGAGTACAAGGGAGCAGTTCTTC. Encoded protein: CASSLSTREQFF. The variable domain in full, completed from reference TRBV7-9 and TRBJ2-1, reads DTGVSQNPRHKITKRGQNVTFRCDPISEHNRLYWYRQTLGQGPEFLTYFQNEAQLEKSRLLSDRFSAERPKGSFSTLEIQRTEQGDSAMYLCASSLSTREQFFGPGTRLTVL.

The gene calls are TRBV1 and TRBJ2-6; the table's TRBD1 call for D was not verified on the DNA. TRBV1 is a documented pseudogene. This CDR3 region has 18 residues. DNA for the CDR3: TGCACCAGCAGCCAAGGGACAGGGGCGCTCTCTGGGGCCAACGTCCTGACTTTC. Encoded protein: CTSSQGTGALSGANVLTF.

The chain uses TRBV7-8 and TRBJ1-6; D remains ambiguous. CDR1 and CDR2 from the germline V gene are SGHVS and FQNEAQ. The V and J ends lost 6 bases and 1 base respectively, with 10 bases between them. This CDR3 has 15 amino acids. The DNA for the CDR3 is TGTGCCAGCAGAGTGGAGGGTTCCTATAATTCACCCCTCCACTTT. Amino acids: CASRVEGSYNSPLHF.

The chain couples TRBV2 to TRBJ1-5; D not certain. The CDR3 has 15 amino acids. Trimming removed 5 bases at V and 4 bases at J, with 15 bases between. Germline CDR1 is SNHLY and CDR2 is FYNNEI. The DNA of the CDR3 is TGTGCCAGCAGTAACAGCCTGCAGGAGAATCAGCCCCAGCATTTT. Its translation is CASSNSLQENQPQHF. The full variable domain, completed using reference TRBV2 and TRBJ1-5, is EPEVTQTPSHQVTQMGQEVILRCVPISNHLYFYWYRQILGQKVEFLVSFYNNEISEKSEIFDDQFSVERPDGSNFTLKIRSTKLEDSAMYFCASSNSLQENQPQHFGDGTRLSIL.

The CDR3 DNA sequence: TGTGCCAGTAGTATAGTGGTCCCGGGTACTAATGAAAAACTGTTTTTT. Translation: CASSIVVPGTNEKLFF. This chain links TRBV19 with TRBJ1-4; D remains unclear. This CDR3 is built from 16 residues. Trimming shortened V by 1 base and J by 2 bases, and 11 bases separated the two germline ends. The germline V gene has CDR1 LNHDA and CDR2 SQIVND (reference sequence).

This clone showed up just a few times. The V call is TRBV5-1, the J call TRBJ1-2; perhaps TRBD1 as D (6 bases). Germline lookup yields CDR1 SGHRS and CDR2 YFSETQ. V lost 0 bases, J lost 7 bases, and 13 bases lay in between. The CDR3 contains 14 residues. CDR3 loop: CASSLERTGSGYTF. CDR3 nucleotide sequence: TGCGCCAGCAGCTTGGAGAGAACAGGGTCTGGCTACACCTTC.

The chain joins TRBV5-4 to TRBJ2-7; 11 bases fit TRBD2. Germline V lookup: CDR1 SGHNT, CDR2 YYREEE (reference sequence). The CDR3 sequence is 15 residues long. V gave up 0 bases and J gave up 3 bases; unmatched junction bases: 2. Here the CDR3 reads CASSLGLAGIYEQYF. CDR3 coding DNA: TGTGCCAGCAGCTTGGGACTAGCGGGGATCTACGAGCAGTACTTC.

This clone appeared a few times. CDR3 sequence: CASSPPSRNEQFF. Here the CDR3 DNA reads TGTGCCAGCTCACCACCGTCAAGGAATGAGCAGTTCTTC. This rearrangement joins TRBV18 to TRBJ2-1; D remains ambiguous. Germline V gene lookup returns CDR1 KGHSH and CDR2 LQKENI. There are 13 residues in the CDR3. V was shortened by 0 bases and J by 7 bases, with 7 bases between the two germline ends.

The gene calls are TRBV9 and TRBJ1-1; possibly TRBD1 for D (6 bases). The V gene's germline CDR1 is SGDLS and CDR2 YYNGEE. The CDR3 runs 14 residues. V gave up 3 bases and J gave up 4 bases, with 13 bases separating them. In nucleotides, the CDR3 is TGTGCCAGCAGCGCCCATCAGGGGATCACTGAAGCTTTCTTT. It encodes CASSAHQGITEAFF.